These T cell receptor beta chains were read from a single sample in a study of T cells in Graves' hyperthyroidism and ophthalmopathy. TCRdb analysed the multiplex PCR reads with MiXCR anew, one entry per CDR3 protein. The repertoire holds 250,000 to 300,000 distinct CDR3 sequences, with approximately 15% as singletons. Specimen: blood. The receptors derive from a woman between 35 and 50 years old with Graves' hyperthyroidism that later progressed to Graves' ophthalmopathy. CDR3s include the opening cysteine and the closing phenylalanine or tryptophan. The order of the fields is V gene, J gene, D gene, clone size, CDR3 DNA, CDR3 protein. A D gene is named only where the DNA matches it firmly. Not all rows give a size; the values are once, few, many and, for expanded clones, a class.

v_call: TRBV6-6
j_call: TRBJ2-1
d_call: TRBD2
clone_size: many
cdr3_nt: TGTGCCAGCAGTTACTCCGGACTAGCCAATGAGCAGTTCTTC
cdr3_aa: CASSYSGLANEQFF

v_call: TRBV20-1
j_call: TRBJ2-1
d_call: TRBD2
clone_size: many
cdr3_nt: TGCAGTGCTAGGCTAGCGGTTCCCAGCTCCTACAATGAGCAGTTCTTC
cdr3_aa: CSARLAVPSSYNEQFF

v_call: TRBV28
j_call: TRBJ2-7
d_call: NA
clone_size: many
cdr3_nt: TGTGCCAGCAGTTTTCCCCCCAGGCAGTACTTC
cdr3_aa: CASSFPPRQYF

v_call: TRBV4-2
j_call: TRBJ2-1
d_call: NA
clone_size: NA
cdr3_nt: TGTGCCAGCAGCATACCGACAGGCTCCTACAATGAGCAGTTCTTC
cdr3_aa: CASSIPTGSYNEQFF

v_call: TRBV28
j_call: TRBJ2-7
d_call: NA
clone_size: NA
cdr3_nt: TGTGCCAGCAGTTTCAGACTAGTGGGAGGCGAGCAGTACTTC
cdr3_aa: CASSFRLVGGEQYF

v_call: TRBV10-3
j_call: TRBJ2-5
d_call: TRBD2
clone_size: NA
cdr3_nt: TGTGCCATCAGTGAAGCAGGGATCAGCGCGGGAGCTAACCAAGAGACCCAGTACTTC
cdr3_aa: CAISEAGISAGANQETQYF

v_call: TRBV4-2
j_call: TRBJ2-7
d_call: TRBD1
clone_size: few
cdr3_nt: TGTGCCAGCAGCCAAGTCCCCGGACAGGGGAGGTACGAGCAGTACTTC
cdr3_aa: CASSQVPGQGRYEQYF

v_call: TRBV6-1
j_call: TRBJ1-4
d_call: NA
clone_size: few
cdr3_nt: TGTGCCAGCAGGAAAGGGCCAGTACCTAATGAAAAACTGTTTTTT
cdr3_aa: CASRKGPVPNEKLFF

v_call: TRBV28
j_call: TRBJ1-3
d_call: NA
clone_size: many
cdr3_nt: TGTGCCAGCAGCCATTGGGATATTTCTGGAAACACCATATATTTT
cdr3_aa: CASSHWDISGNTIYF

v_call: TRBV20-1
j_call: TRBJ2-7
d_call: NA
clone_size: many
cdr3_nt: TGCAGTGCTAGAGCCTACTTACAGGGGGGGTTCGACGAGCAGTACTTC
cdr3_aa: CSARAYLQGGFDEQYF

v_call: TRBV27
j_call: TRBJ1-1
d_call: NA
clone_size: many
cdr3_nt: TGTGCCAGCAGTTTGGCGTGGGGAATGAACACTGAAGCTTTCTTT
cdr3_aa: CASSLAWGMNTEAFF

v_call: TRBV7-9
j_call: TRBJ1-2
d_call: TRBD1
clone_size: NA
cdr3_nt: TGTGCCAGCAGCTTACCGACAGGGGCCGGAGGCTACACCTTC
cdr3_aa: CASSLPTGAGGYTF

v_call: TRBV5-1
j_call: TRBJ2-7
d_call: TRBD2
clone_size: NA
cdr3_nt: TGCGCCAGCAGCTCAGGGACTAGCGGGATCGGGTACGAGCAGTACTTC
cdr3_aa: CASSSGTSGIGYEQYF

v_call: TRBV5-1
j_call: TRBJ1-4
d_call: NA
clone_size: many
cdr3_nt: TGCGCCAGCAGAGAAGATCCCAGTGCCTTTAATGAAAAACTGTTTTTT
cdr3_aa: CASREDPSAFNEKLFF

v_call: TRBV5-1
j_call: TRBJ2-3
d_call: TRBD2
clone_size: few
cdr3_nt: TGCGCCAGCAGCCTGGTTTACCTCCGGGAAGCGGGAGGGCCAGATACGCAGTATTTT
cdr3_aa: CASSLVYLREAGGPDTQYF

v_call: TRBV5-4
j_call: TRBJ2-7
d_call: NA
clone_size: NA
cdr3_nt: TGTGCCAGCAGCTTTCGAGGGGGGGGCACCGAGCAGTACTTC
cdr3_aa: CASSFRGGGTEQYF

v_call: TRBV4-1
j_call: TRBJ2-2
d_call: NA
clone_size: many
cdr3_nt: TGCGCCAGCAGCCAACTCTCTCTGGGGGCATTCACCGGGGAGCTGTTTTTT
cdr3_aa: CASSQLSLGAFTGELFF

v_call: TRBV15
j_call: TRBJ1-3
d_call: NA
clone_size: many
cdr3_nt: TGTGCCACCAGCAGAGGGTCGTCAAACACCATATATTTT
cdr3_aa: CATSRGSSNTIYF

v_call: TRBV11-2
j_call: TRBJ1-6
d_call: TRBD1
clone_size: many
cdr3_nt: TGTGCCAGCTGGACAGGGGGAGCAAATTCACCCCTCCACTTT
cdr3_aa: CASWTGGANSPLHF

v_call: TRBV27
j_call: TRBJ2-7
d_call: TRBD2
clone_size: many
cdr3_nt: TGTGCCAGCAGTCCAGAGGGACTAGCGGCCCCGCTTTACGAGCAGTACTTC
cdr3_aa: CASSPEGLAAPLYEQYF

v_call: TRBV6-1
j_call: TRBJ1-1
d_call: TRBD1
clone_size: many
cdr3_nt: TGTGCCAGCAGTTCCCGACAGGGGTACACTGAAGCTTTCTTT
cdr3_aa: CASSSRQGYTEAFF

v_call: TRBV27
j_call: TRBJ1-6
d_call: NA
clone_size: many
cdr3_nt: TGTGCCAGCAGTTTAATGGGCCTCCCGGAGTCACCCCTCCACTTT
cdr3_aa: CASSLMGLPESPLHF

v_call: TRBV7-2
j_call: TRBJ2-1
d_call: NA
clone_size: many
cdr3_nt: TGTGCCAGCAGCACCACGAGCTCCTACAATGAGCAGTTCTTC
cdr3_aa: CASSTTSSYNEQFF

v_call: TRBV19
j_call: TRBJ2-3
d_call: NA
clone_size: NA
cdr3_nt: TGTGCCAGATGTTGTCGGTCGGTAGATACGCAGTATTTT
cdr3_aa: CARCCRSVDTQYF

v_call: TRBV7-8
j_call: TRBJ2-2
d_call: NA
clone_size: few
cdr3_nt: TGTGCCAGCACCTTCGGAGGTGCGGGAATGGCGAACACCGGGGAGCTGTTTTTT
cdr3_aa: CASTFGGAGMANTGELFF

v_call: TRBV6-1
j_call: TRBJ1-4
d_call: TRBD1
clone_size: many
cdr3_nt: TGTGCCAGCAGTCCCCGGAGGGGGCACATTGAAAAACTGTTTTTT
cdr3_aa: CASSPRRGHIEKLFF

v_call: TRBV4-2
j_call: TRBJ1-6
d_call: NA
clone_size: NA
cdr3_nt: TGTGCCAGCAGCCTAGATCCGCTCTGGGGTTCACCCCTCCACTTT
cdr3_aa: CASSLDPLWGSPLHF

v_call: TRBV4-1
j_call: TRBJ2-1
d_call: NA
clone_size: NA
cdr3_nt: TGCGCCAGCAGCCAAGCTCACGGGGAATGGTCCTACAATGAGCAGTTCTTC
cdr3_aa: CASSQAHGEWSYNEQFF

v_call: TRBV20-1
j_call: TRBJ2-2
d_call: TRBD1
clone_size: NA
cdr3_nt: TGCAGTGCTAGAGATAAAGGGACAGCGATCACCGGGGAGCTGTTTTTT
cdr3_aa: CSARDKGTAITGELFF

v_call: TRBV3-1
j_call: TRBJ1-1
d_call: NA
clone_size: many
cdr3_nt: TGTGCCAGCAGCCAAGAGGGATTGGGCACTGAAGCTTTCTTT
cdr3_aa: CASSQEGLGTEAFF

v_call: TRBV2
j_call: TRBJ2-7
d_call: TRBD2
clone_size: many
cdr3_nt: TGTGCCAGCAGGGGTAGCGGGGGAACCTACGAGCAGTACTTC
cdr3_aa: CASRGSGGTYEQYF

v_call: TRBV24-1
j_call: TRBJ1-2
d_call: NA
clone_size: NA
cdr3_nt: TGTGCCACCATCCCTGCACACCGGTATGGCTACACCTTC
cdr3_aa: CATIPAHRYGYTF

v_call: TRBV27
j_call: TRBJ1-2
d_call: NA
clone_size: many
cdr3_nt: TGTGCCAGCAGTTTAGCAGGGGACGGCTATGGCTACACCTTC
cdr3_aa: CASSLAGDGYGYTF

v_call: TRBV27
j_call: TRBJ2-7
d_call: TRBD1
clone_size: many
cdr3_nt: TGTGCCAGCAGCTACCGGGACAGGGGTTACGAGCAGTACTTC
cdr3_aa: CASSYRDRGYEQYF

v_call: TRBV6-2/TRBV6-3
j_call: TRBJ1-5
d_call: NA
clone_size: NA
cdr3_nt: TGTGCCAGCAGTTACTCGCGGGGCAGGCCGGGCCTGGGTCAGCCCCAGCATTTT
cdr3_aa: CASSYSRGRPGLGQPQHF

v_call: TRBV2
j_call: TRBJ1-5
d_call: NA
clone_size: many
cdr3_nt: TGTGCCAGCAGTGGGGCTTGGGGCCGCCAGCCCCAGCATTTT
cdr3_aa: CASSGAWGRQPQHF

v_call: TRBV7-3
j_call: TRBJ2-1
d_call: NA
clone_size: many
cdr3_nt: TGTGCCAGCAGTCAAGGCGCGGACTACAATGAGCAGTTCTTC
cdr3_aa: CASSQGADYNEQFF

v_call: TRBV19
j_call: TRBJ1-1
d_call: NA
clone_size: many
cdr3_nt: TGTGCCAGTAGTATACGGGACTTGGCTTTCTTT
cdr3_aa: CASSIRDLAFF

v_call: TRBV7-9
j_call: TRBJ2-3
d_call: TRBD1
clone_size: few
cdr3_nt: TGTGCCAGCAGCTCGATCCGGGACAGGGGAGAAGATACGCAGTATTTT
cdr3_aa: CASSSIRDRGEDTQYF

v_call: TRBV11-2
j_call: TRBJ2-5
d_call: TRBD2
clone_size: many
cdr3_nt: TGTGCCAGCAGCTCCGTTCGACTAGCGGGTCCGAGGGTGACCCAGTACTTC
cdr3_aa: CASSSVRLAGPRVTQYF

v_call: TRBV7-9
j_call: TRBJ1-5
d_call: TRBD1
clone_size: many
cdr3_nt: TGTGCCAGCAGCTACGGGACAGGGAATCAGCCCCAGCATTTT
cdr3_aa: CASSYGTGNQPQHF

v_call: TRBV20-1
j_call: TRBJ2-5
d_call: NA
clone_size: many
cdr3_nt: TGCAGTGCTAGACTTCCTACCGGGGGACCCACCCAGTACTTC
cdr3_aa: CSARLPTGGPTQYF

v_call: TRBV6-6
j_call: TRBJ1-4
d_call: NA
clone_size: NA
cdr3_nt: TGTGCCAGCAGTTACACTAATGAAAAACTGTTTTTT
cdr3_aa: CASSYTNEKLFF

v_call: TRBV11-1
j_call: TRBJ2-5
d_call: NA
clone_size: many
cdr3_nt: TGTGCCAGCAGCTTAAGAGGCTGGGGGCAGGGAGAGACCCAGTACTTC
cdr3_aa: CASSLRGWGQGETQYF

v_call: TRBV5-1
j_call: TRBJ2-1
d_call: NA
clone_size: many
cdr3_nt: TGCGCCAGCAGGATGGTGGCTAGCGAATACAATGAGCAGTTCTTC
cdr3_aa: CASRMVASEYNEQFF

v_call: TRBV7-8
j_call: TRBJ2-1
d_call: NA
clone_size: many
cdr3_nt: TGTGCCAGCAGCCTCTTGGGAACCACCTCCTACAATGAGCAGTTCTTC
cdr3_aa: CASSLLGTTSYNEQFF

v_call: TRBV18
j_call: TRBJ1-1
d_call: TRBD1
clone_size: many
cdr3_nt: TGTGCCAGCTCACCACTGGAGACAGGGGGCAGTACTGAAGCTTTCTTT
cdr3_aa: CASSPLETGGSTEAFF